One sample yielded the 25 T cell receptor beta chains listed below, sequenced in a study of T cell responses to AZD1222 COVID-19 vaccine. Method: immunoSEQ multiplex PCR; TCRdb's copy keeps in-frame clones and lacks some. Here the sample spans 120,000 to 150,000 clones, 82% being singletons. Sequenced material: peripheral blood, taken on day 0 of MenACWY control vaccination. Source of these receptors: an adult in good health.

The sample holds one count of this clone. The chain has TRBV2 and TRBJ2-7; the D is unclear. Trimming shortened V by 3 bases and J by 3 bases, and 3 bases separated the two germline ends. CDR3 length: 11 residues. Germline assignment: CDR1 SNHLY and CDR2 FYNNEI. CDR3 residues: CASSDFYEQYF. The CDR3 DNA follows: TGTGCCAGCAGTGATTTCTACGAGCAGTACTTC.

CDR3 in DNA: TGTGCCAGCAGCCAAGGTGTCGGGGGCGCCCCCTACGAGCAGTACTTC. This codes for CASSQGVGGAPYEQYF. V and J are TRBV4-2 and TRBJ2-7; D possibly matches TRBD1 or TRBD2 (6 bases each). Germline CDR1 LGHNA, CDR2 YNFKEQ. CDR3 length: 16 amino acids. V dropped 1 base and J dropped 2 bases, with 15 bases sitting between them.

This chain connects TRBV3-1 (or the pseudogene TRBV3-2) to TRBJ1-1, with 9 bases aligning to TRBD1. V lost 6 bases, J lost 0 bases, and 5 bases stayed unmatched. This CDR3 contains 15 residues. From germline, CDR1 is LGHDT and CDR2 YNNKEL (reference sequence). CDR3 sequence: CASRSGQGMNTEAFF. The CDR3, as DNA: TGTGCCAGCAGGTCGGGACAGGGCATGAACACTGAAGCTTTCTTT.

This chain links TRBV15 with TRBJ2-6; no clear D gene. Per the germline V gene, CDR1 is LNHNV and CDR2 is YYDKDF (reference sequence). Trimming removed 8 bases at V and 0 bases at J, with 8 bases between. The CDR3 runs to 14 residues. The chain's CDR3 is CATRTDSGANVLTF. Here the CDR3 DNA reads TGTGCCACCCGGACGGACTCTGGGGCCAACGTCCTGACTTTC.

The rearrangement joins TRBV19 to TRBJ2-7, with 7 bases fitting TRBD1. The junction had 5 bases not matched to a gene; V was cut back by 0 bases and J by 0 bases. The CDR3 contains 16 residues. Germline loops: CDR1 LNHDA, CDR2 SQIVND (reference sequence). CDR3 sequence (DNA): TGTGCCAGTAGTATAGATCCACAGGGGAGCTCCTACGAGCAGTACTTC. It translates to CASSIDPQGSSYEQYF. Supplemented by reference TRBV19 and TRBJ2-7, the full variable domain reads DGGITQSPKYLFRKEGQNVTLSCEQNLNHDAMYWYRQDPGQGLRLIYYSQIVNDFQKGDIAEGYSVSREKKESFPLTVTSAQKNPTAFYLCASSIDPQGSSYEQYFGPGTRLTVT.

This clone was counted a few times. CDR3 sequence reads: CASSVGLAGRTGELFF. The DNA of the CDR3 is TGTGCCAGCAGCGTAGGACTAGCGGGCCGCACCGGGGAGCTGTTTTTT. The rearrangement joins TRBV9 to TRBJ2-2, with TRBD2 identical over 10 bases. CDR1 and CDR2 from the germline V gene are SGDLS and YYNGEE. CDR3 length equals 16 residues. Losses at the gene ends were 0 bases for V and 4 bases for J; bases not matched to a gene: 3.

V is TRBV7-6 and J is TRBJ2-7; D ambiguous. This CDR3 has 13 residues. Germline CDR1 SGHVS, CDR2 FNYEAQ. V lost 5 bases and J lost 3, with 11 bases in between. In DNA, the CDR3 is TGTGCCAGCAGCCACAACACCAACTACGAGCAGTACTTC. It translates to CASSHNTNYEQYF.

This clone has only one observation. The V call is TRBV7-2, the J call TRBJ2-3, with D hard to call. From germline, CDR1 is SGHTA and CDR2 FQGNSA. The V end was cut by 2 bases, the J end by 2 bases, with 11 bases between. The CDR3 spans 15 residues. The CDR3 is CASSLFTSPTDTQYF. CDR3 DNA sequence: TGTGCCAGCAGCTTATTTACGAGTCCCACAGATACGCAGTATTTT.

The chain combines TRBV11-2 with TRBJ2-3; D is unresolved. Germline V gene data show CDR1 as SGHAT and CDR2 as FQNNGV. Trimming took off 0 bases at V and 2 bases at J, with 3 bases between the two ends. CDR3 length: 13 residues. The CDR3 sequence: CASSLENTDTQYF. CDR3 DNA: TGTGCCAGCAGCTTAGAGAACACAGATACGCAGTATTTT.

V is TRBV7-2 and J is TRBJ1-2; the D gene is possibly TRBD1 (5 bases). Germline loops: CDR1 SGHTA, CDR2 FQGNSA. The CDR3 totals 15 residues. V was trimmed by 5 bases and J by 6 bases, leaving 19 bases between them. CDR3 sequence: CASSQRGGSLDGYTF. Here the CDR3 DNA reads TGTGCCAGCAGCCAGCGGGGGGGGTCTCTCGATGGCTACACCTTC.

The CDR3: CASRGKGGYNEQFF. CDR3 sequence (DNA): TGTGCCAGCAGAGGCAAAGGAGGGTACAATGAGCAGTTCTTC. V is TRBV28 and J is TRBJ2-1, with D perhaps TRBD2 (6 bases). Germline values: CDR1 MDHEN, CDR2 SYDVKM. Trimming left V 6 bases short and J 4 bases short, with 13 bases between. The CDR3 consists of 14 residues.

To note about this clone: At one end the junction does not follow the germline gene, possibly because of a read error. The V call is TRBV2, the J call TRBJ1-4, with D unresolved. Germline lookup yields CDR1 SNHLY and CDR2 FYNNEI. The CDR3 spans 13 residues. CDR3 sequence (DNA): TGTGCCAGCAGAGGGCGGATCTTCGAAACACTGTTTTTT. It encodes CASRGRIFETLFF.

This chain connects TRBV3-1 (or the pseudogene TRBV3-2) to TRBJ2-1; D is uncertain. Trimming removed 4 bases at V and 9 bases at J, with 16 bases between. CDR1 and CDR2 (germline): LGHDT, YNNKEL (reference sequence). The CDR3 is 14 residues long. The DNA of the CDR3 is TGTGCCAGCAGCCGGTTGGGTACAAGTGGTGAGCAGTTCTTC. Residues: CASSRLGTSGEQFF.

As concerns this clone: One end of the junction is discordant with germline, which a read error may explain. This chain joins TRBV7-3 and TRBJ2-2; 8 nucleotides agree with TRBD2. The CDR3 has 17 residues. Looked up from germline, CDR1 is SGHTA and CDR2 is FQGTGA. The CDR3: CASSYSGGSLEHRGAVF. As DNA, the CDR3 is TGTGCCAGCAGCTACAGCGGGGGTTCCCTCGAACACCGGGGAGCTGTTTTT.

J is TRBJ1-5 and V is TRBV2; tentative D call: TRBD1 (5 bases). Trimming pared 8 bases from V and 9 bases from J, leaving 20 bases between. The CDR3 has 14 residues. Germline V gene sequence: CDR1 SNHLY, CDR2 FYNNEI. In nucleotides, the CDR3 is TGTGCCAGCTCAACGGGACGTCCTTTATGGCCCCAGCATTTT. Its protein is CASSTGRPLWPQHF.

The CDR3 nucleotides read TGTGCCAGCAGCTCCGATGTCCGGAACATTCAGTACTTC. This translates into CASSSDVRNIQYF. The genes are TRBV7-9 and TRBJ2-4; D gene uncertain. CDR1 is SEHNR, CDR2 FQNEAQ, per germline (reference sequence). The CDR3 has 13 residues. The V end was cut by 4 bases, the J end by 7 bases, with 11 bases between. Full variable domain (remainder filled in from reference TRBV7-9 and TRBJ2-4): DTGVSQNPRHKITKRGQNVTFRCDPISEHNRLYWYRQTLGQGPEFLTYFQNEAQLEKSRLLSDRFSAERPKGSFSTLEIQRTEQGDSAMYLCASSSDVRNIQYFGAGTRLSVL.

This chain uses TRBV7-2 with TRBJ2-5; 11 bases fit TRBD2. This CDR3 has 14 residues. CDR1 and CDR2 from the germline V gene are SGHTA and FQGNSA. Unmatched junction bases numbered 4, after V lost 5 bases and J lost 5 bases. CDR3 amino acids: CASSPRLAGETQYF. DNA of the CDR3: TGTGCCAGCAGCCCACGACTAGCGGGGGAGACCCAGTACTTC.

This clone has a single count. CDR3: CASSLRGDSYGYTF. The CDR3 DNA follows: TGCGCCAGCAGCCTAAGGGGAGATAGCTATGGCTACACCTTC. V gene TRBV5-1 combines with J gene TRBJ1-2; D perhaps matches TRBD1 (5 bases). The CDR3 totals 14 residues. CDR1 and CDR2 from the germline V gene are SGHRS and YFSETQ. With 4 bases removed from V and 4 bases from J, the gap between germline ends came to 14 bases.

The V gene is TRBV11-2, the J gene TRBJ1-6; 9 bases match TRBD1. The CDR3 runs to 14 residues. The V and J ends lost 2 bases and 10 bases, in that order; junction bases with no gene match: 3. Germline lookup yields CDR1 SGHAT and CDR2 FQNNGV. The CDR3 region is CASSLWTGESPLHF. The CDR3 DNA reads TGTGCCAGCAGCTTATGGACAGGGGAATCACCCCTCCACTTT.

The chain combines TRBV5-6 with TRBJ2-2; no reliable D call. CDR1 and CDR2 (germline): SGHDT, YYEEEE. This CDR3 has 12 amino acids. Trimming took 0 bases from V and 7 from J, leaving 4 bases between them. CDR3 sequence (DNA): TGTGCCAGCAGCTTGGTGGGCGGGGAGCTGTTTTTT. Translation: CASSLVGGELFF.

The gene calls are TRBV27 and TRBJ2-2, with D possibly TRBD1 on 6 matching bases. Trimming removed 7 bases from V and 2 bases from J, with 11 bases in between. Germline V gene data show CDR1 as MNHEY and CDR2 as SMNVEV (reference sequence). The CDR3 is made up of 14 amino acids. CDR3 loop: CASTDRRNTGELFF. CDR3 nucleotide sequence: TGTGCCAGCACCGACAGGAGAAACACCGGGGAGCTGTTTTTT.

The chain carries TRBV18 and TRBJ2-7; TRBD1 might be the D (5 bases). Germline assignment: CDR1 KGHSH and CDR2 LQKENI. This CDR3 contains 18 residues. V lost 6 bases, J lost 2 bases, and 26 bases lay in between. In nucleotides, the CDR3 is TGTGCCAGCTCCCCTCGTCCTCCCTCGGACATAGGAGCCTACGAGCAGTACTTC. This encodes CASSPRPPSDIGAYEQYF. Together with reference TRBV18 and TRBJ2-7, the CDR3 gives the full variable domain: NAGVMQNPRHLVRRRGQEARLRCSPMKGHSHVYWYRQLPEEGLKFMVYLQKENIIDESGMPKERFSAEFPKEGPSILRIQQVVRGDSAAYFCASSPRPPSDIGAYEQYFGPGTRLTVT.

This rearrangement joins TRBV12-3 or TRBV12-4 to TRBJ2-3; no definite D call. Trimming shortened V by 6 bases and J by 3 bases, and 7 bases separated the two germline ends. This CDR3 spans 12 amino acids. The CDR3 DNA reads as TGTGCCAGCAGGATCAGTACAGATACGCAGTATTTT. As protein: CASRISTDTQYF.

This clone was seen just once. The CDR3 sequence is CASSRDRVNEQFF. CDR3 nucleotides: TGTGCCAGTAGTCGGGACAGGGTAAATGAGCAGTTCTTC. The chain links TRBV19 to TRBJ2-1; 9 nucleotides line up with TRBD1. This CDR3 has 13 amino acids. Germline CDR1 and CDR2: LNHDA and SQIVND (reference sequence). Unmatched junction bases numbered 3, after V lost 5 bases and J lost 7 bases.

The rearrangement links TRBV19 to TRBJ2-1; TRBD2 matches at 13 bases. CDR1 LNHDA and CDR2 SQIVND come from the germline V gene (reference sequence). The J segment lost 5 bases and the V segment lost 3 bases, leaving 4 bases of the junction unmatched. The CDR3 extends over 16 amino acids. DNA of the CDR3: TGTGCCAGTAGTATGACTAGCGGGGGGACTCACAATGAGCAGTTCTTC. Its protein product is CASSMTSGGTHNEQFF.